This T cell receptor (beta chain) was documented in a study of blood T cell repertoires in COVID-19. On the study more broadly: COVID-19 samples from acute and convalescent phases originated in the United States, Italy and Spain. T cells, B-cell-depleted T cells, or PBMCs supplied cDNA or gDNA.

In the study's own analysis: How many nucleated cells were present was estimated from reference gene primer amplification. Assay: immunoSEQ multiplex PCR; the TCRdb copy retains only in-frame clones and omits some. The DNA gave D and trimming, while V, J and clone size come from that table. Among fewer than 300,000 clones, around 89% were seen once, and the ten largest hold 0.75% to 0.9%. This TCR was recovered from a man aged 25 to 40 with acute or convalescent COVID-19. Specimen: peripheral blood.

The chain's CDR3 is CASSSLGQGMNTEAFF. DNA for the CDR3: TGTGCCAGCAGCTCACTCGGACAGGGAATGAACACTGAAGCTTTCTTT. This chain connects TRBV5-6 to TRBJ1-1; 8 positions match TRBD1. This CDR3 region has 16 residues. Trimming took 3 bases from V and 0 from J; bases not matched to a gene: 7. Germline-derived CDR1 and CDR2 are SGHDT and YYEEEE.